This T cell receptor (beta chain) was identified in a study of blood T cell repertoires in COVID-19. Study-level information: The United States, Italy and Spain supplied acute and convalescent COVID-19 samples. From T cells, B-cell-depleted T cells, or PBMCs came the material, which was cDNA or gDNA.

Germline V gene lookup returns CDR1 MGHDK and CDR2 SYGVNS. The CDR3 spans 14 residues. The trim removed 6 bases at V and 3 bases at J, leaving 6 bases unmatched. This clone was recorded only once. Under the authors' procedure: Amplification with reference gene primers provided the estimates of nucleated cell counts. Method: immunoSEQ multiplex PCR; TCRdb's copy keeps in-frame clones and lacks some. The V and J calls and the clone size are those of that table, but D and trimming were determined from the DNA. Among 60,000 to 75,000 clones listed, 76% were seen once. The sequence was obtained from a woman older than 75 with acute or convalescent COVID-19. Sequencing used peripheral blood. The chain carries TRBV25-1 and TRBJ1-1; TRBD1 matches at 8 bases. The CDR3 region has the DNA TGTGCCAGCAGCCGGACAGGGCGGGACACTGAAGCTTTCTTT. This gives the protein CASSRTGRDTEAFF.